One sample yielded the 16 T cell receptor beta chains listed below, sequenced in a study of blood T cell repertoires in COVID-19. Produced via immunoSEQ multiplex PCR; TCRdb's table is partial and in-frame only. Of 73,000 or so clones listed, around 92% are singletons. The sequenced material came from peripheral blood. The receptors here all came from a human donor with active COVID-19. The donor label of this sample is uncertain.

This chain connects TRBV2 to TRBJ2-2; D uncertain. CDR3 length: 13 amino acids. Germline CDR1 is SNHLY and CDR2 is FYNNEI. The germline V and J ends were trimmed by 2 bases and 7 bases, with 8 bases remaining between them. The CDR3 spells CASSESSGGELFF. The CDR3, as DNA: TGTGCCAGCAGTGAAAGTAGTGGCGGGGAGCTGTTTTTT.

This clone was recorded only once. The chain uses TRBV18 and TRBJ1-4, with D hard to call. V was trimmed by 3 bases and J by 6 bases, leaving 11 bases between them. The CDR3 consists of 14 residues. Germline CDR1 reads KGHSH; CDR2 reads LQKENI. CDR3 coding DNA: TGTGCCAGCTCACCGGGGTTGGGAGATGAAAAACTGTTTTTT. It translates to CASSPGLGDEKLFF. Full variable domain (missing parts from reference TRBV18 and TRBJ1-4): NAGVMQNPRHLVRRRGQEARLRCSPMKGHSHVYWYRQLPEEGLKFMVYLQKENIIDESGMPKERFSAEFPKEGPSILRIQQVVRGDSAAYFCASSPGLGDEKLFFGSGTQLSVL.

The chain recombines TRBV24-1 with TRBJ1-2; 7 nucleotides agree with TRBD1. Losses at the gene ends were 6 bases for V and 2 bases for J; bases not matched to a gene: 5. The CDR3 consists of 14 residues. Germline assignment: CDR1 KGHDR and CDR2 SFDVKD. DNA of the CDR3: TGTGCCACCAGTCCGGGAGGGGGCAACTATGGCTACACCTTC. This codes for CATSPGGGNYGYTF.

The DNA of the CDR3 is TGTGCCAGCAGCCCATTAGGTAGCGGGGCCACCTACGAGCAGTACTTC. Its protein is CASSPLGSGATYEQYF. This chain links TRBV7-6 with TRBJ2-7; 8 bases match TRBD2. Per the germline V gene, CDR1 is SGHVS and CDR2 is FNYEAQ. After removal of 5 bases from V and 2 bases from J, the junction contained 11 bases not matched to a gene. The CDR3 extends over 16 amino acids.

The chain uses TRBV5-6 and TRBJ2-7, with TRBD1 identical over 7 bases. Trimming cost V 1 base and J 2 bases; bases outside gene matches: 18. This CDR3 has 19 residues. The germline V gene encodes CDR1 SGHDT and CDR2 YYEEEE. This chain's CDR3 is CASSLLRVTGNSFAYEQYF. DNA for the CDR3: TGTGCCAGCAGCTTGTTACGCGTGACAGGGAACTCGTTCGCCTACGAGCAGTACTTC.

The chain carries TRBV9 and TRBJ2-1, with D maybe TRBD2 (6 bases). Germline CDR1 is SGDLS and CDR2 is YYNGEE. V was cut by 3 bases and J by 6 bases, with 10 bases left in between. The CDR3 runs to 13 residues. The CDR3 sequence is CASSGRAGNEQFF. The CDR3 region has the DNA TGTGCCAGCAGCGGGAGGGCGGGCAATGAGCAGTTCTTC.

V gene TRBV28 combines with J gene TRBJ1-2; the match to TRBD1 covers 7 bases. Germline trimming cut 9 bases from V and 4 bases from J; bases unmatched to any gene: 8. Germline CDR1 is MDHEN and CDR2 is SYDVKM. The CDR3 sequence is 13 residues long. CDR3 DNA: TGTGCCAGTCTGCAGGGGGATGGCTATGGCTACACCTTC. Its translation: CASLQGDGYGYTF.

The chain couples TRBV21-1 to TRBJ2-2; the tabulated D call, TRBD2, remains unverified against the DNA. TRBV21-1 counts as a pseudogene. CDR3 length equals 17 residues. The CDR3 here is CASSKWVGTSNTGELFF. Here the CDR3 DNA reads TGTGCCAGCAGCAAATGGGTAGGAACTAGCAACACCGGGGAGCTGTTTTTT.

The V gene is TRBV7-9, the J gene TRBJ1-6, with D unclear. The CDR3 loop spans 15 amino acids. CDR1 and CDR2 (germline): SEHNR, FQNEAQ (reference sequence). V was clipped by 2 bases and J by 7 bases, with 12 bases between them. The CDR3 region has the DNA TGTGCCAGCAGCTTAAGTGGGCGAATGAATTCACCCCTCCACTTT. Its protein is CASSLSGRMNSPLHF.

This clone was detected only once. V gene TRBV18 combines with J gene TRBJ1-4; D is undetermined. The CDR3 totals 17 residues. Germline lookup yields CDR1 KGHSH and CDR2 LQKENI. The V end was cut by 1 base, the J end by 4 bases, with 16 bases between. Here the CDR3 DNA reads TGTGCCAGCTCACCACTAGACGCGGACTATCTTAATGAAAAACTGTTTTTT. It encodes CASSPLDADYLNEKLFF.

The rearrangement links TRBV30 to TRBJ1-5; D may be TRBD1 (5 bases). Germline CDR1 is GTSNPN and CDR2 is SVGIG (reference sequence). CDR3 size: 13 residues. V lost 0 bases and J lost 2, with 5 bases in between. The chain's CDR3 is CAWSVQGNQPQHF. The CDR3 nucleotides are TGTGCCTGGAGTGTACAGGGCAATCAGCCCCAGCATTTT.

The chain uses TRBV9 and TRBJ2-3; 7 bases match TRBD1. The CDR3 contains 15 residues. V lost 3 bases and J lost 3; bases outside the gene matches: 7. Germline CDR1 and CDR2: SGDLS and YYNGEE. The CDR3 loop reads CASSGDRVKTDTQYF. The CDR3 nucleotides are TGTGCCAGCAGCGGAGACAGGGTTAAGACAGATACGCAGTATTTT.

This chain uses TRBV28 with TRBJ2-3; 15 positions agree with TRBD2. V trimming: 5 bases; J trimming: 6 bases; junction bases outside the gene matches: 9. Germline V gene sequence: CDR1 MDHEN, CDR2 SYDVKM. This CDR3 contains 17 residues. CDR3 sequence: CASSVLGLAGGRDTQYF. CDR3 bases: TGTGCCAGCAGTGTACTAGGACTAGCGGGAGGGAGGGATACGCAGTATTTT. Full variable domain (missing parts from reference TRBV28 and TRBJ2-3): DVKVTQSSRYLVKRTGEKVFLECVQDMDHENMFWYRQDPGLGLRLIYFSYDVKMKEKGDIPEGYSVSREKKERFSLILESASTNQTSMYLCASSVLGLAGGRDTQYFGPGTRLTVL.

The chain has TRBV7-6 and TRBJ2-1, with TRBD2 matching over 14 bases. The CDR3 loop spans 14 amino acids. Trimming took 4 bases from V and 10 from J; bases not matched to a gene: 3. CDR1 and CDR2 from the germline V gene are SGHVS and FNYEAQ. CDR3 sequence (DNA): TGTGCCAGCAGCTCGGGACTAGCGGGAGTAGAGCAGTTCTTC. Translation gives CASSSGLAGVEQFF.

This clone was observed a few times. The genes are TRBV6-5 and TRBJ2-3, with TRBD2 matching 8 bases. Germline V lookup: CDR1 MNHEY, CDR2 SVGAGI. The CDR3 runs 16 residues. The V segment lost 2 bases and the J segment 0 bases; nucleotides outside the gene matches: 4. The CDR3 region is CASSYGLAGSTDTQYF. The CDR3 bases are TGTGCCAGCAGTTACGGGCTAGCGGGTAGCACAGATACGCAGTATTTT.

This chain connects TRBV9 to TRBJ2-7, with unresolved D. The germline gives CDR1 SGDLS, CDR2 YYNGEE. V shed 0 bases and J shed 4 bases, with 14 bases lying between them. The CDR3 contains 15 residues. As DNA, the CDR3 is TGTGCCAGCAGCGTAGACGTTGCCAGTTCTTACGAGCAGTACTTC. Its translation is CASSVDVASSYEQYF.